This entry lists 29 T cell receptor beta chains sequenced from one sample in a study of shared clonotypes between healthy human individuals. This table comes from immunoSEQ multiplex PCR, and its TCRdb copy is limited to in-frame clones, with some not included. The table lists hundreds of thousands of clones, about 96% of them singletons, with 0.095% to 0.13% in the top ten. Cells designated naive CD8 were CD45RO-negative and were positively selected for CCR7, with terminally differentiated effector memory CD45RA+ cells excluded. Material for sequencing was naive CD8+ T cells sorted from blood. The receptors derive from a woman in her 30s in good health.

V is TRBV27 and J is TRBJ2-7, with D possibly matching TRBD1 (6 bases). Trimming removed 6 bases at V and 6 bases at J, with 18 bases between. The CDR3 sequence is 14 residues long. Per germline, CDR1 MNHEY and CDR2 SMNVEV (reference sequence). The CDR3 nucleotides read TGTGCCAGCAGCCCAGGGCAGGGGATCGCCGAGCAGTACTTC. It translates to CASSPGQGIAEQYF.

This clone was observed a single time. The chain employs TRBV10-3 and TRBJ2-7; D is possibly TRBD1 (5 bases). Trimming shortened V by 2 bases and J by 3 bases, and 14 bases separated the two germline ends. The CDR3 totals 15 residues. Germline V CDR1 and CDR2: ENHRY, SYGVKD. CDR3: CAISENDLTVYEQYF. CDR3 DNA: TGTGCCATCAGTGAGAATGACCTGACAGTCTACGAGCAGTACTTC.

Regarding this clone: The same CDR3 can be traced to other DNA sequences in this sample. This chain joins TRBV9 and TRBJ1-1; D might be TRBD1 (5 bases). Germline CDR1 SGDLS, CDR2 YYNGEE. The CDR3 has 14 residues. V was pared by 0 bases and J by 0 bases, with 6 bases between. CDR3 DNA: TGTGCCAGCAGCGTAGAGGGGATGAACACTGAAGCTTTCTTT. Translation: CASSVEGMNTEAFF. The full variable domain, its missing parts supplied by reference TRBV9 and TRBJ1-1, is DSGVTQTPKHLITATGQRVTLRCSPRSGDLSVYWYQQSLDQGLQFLIQYYNGEERAKGNILERFSAQQFPDLHSELNLSSLELGDSALYFCASSVEGMNTEAFFGQGTRLTVV.

CDR3: CASSPGFGDHEQYF. CDR3 coding DNA: TGTGCCAGCAGCCCCGGTTTTGGGGACCACGAGCAGTACTTC. The J gene is TRBJ2-7, the V gene TRBV7-8; either TRBD1 or TRBD2 may fit D (5 bases each). In germline, CDR1 is SGHVS, CDR2 FQNEAQ. Trimming stripped 5 bases from V and 5 bases from J, with 16 bases between. The CDR3 is 14 residues long.

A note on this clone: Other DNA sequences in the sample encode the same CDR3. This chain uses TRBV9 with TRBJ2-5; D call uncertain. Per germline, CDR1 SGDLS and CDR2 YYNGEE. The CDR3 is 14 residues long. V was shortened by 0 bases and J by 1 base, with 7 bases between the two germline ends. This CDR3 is CASSVGGTQETQYF. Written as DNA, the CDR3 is TGTGCCAGCAGCGTAGGGGGAACCCAAGAGACCCAGTACTTC.

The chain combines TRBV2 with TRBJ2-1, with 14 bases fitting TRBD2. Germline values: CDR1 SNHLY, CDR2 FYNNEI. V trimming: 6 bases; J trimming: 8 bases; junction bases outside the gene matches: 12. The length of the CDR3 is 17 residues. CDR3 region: CASSAHPGTSGGYEQFF. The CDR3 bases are TGTGCCAGCAGCGCACACCCCGGGACTAGCGGGGGTTATGAGCAGTTCTTC. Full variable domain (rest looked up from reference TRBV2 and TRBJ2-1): EPEVTQTPSHQVTQMGQEVILRCVPISNHLYFYWYRQILGQKVEFLVSFYNNEISEKSEIFDDQFSVERPDGSNFTLKIRSTKLEDSAMYFCASSAHPGTSGGYEQFFGPGTRLTVL.

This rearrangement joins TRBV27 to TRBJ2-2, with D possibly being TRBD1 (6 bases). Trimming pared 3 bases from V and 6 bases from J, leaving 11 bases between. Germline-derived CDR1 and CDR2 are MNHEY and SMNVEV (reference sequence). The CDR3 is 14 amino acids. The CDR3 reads CASSFSPGAGELFF. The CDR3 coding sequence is TGTGCCAGCAGTTTTTCCCCAGGGGCCGGGGAGCTGTTTTTT.

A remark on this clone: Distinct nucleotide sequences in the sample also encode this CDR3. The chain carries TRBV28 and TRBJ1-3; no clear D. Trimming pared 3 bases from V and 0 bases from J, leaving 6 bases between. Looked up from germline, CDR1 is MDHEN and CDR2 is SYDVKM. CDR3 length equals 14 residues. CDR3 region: CASSFGLSGNTIYF. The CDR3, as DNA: TGTGCCAGCAGTTTTGGGCTCTCTGGAAACACCATATATTTT.

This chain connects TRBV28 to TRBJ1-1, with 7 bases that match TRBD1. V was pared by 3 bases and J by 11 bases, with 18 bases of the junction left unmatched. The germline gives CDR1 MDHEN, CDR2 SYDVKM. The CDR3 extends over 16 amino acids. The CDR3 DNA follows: TGTGCCAGCAGTTTTCCTGACAGGGTCCGTCTGTGGCAGGCTTTCTTT. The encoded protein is CASSFPDRVRLWQAFF.

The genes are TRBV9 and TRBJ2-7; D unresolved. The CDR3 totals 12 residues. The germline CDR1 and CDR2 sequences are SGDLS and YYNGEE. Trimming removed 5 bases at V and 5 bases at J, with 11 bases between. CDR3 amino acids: CASRALSHEQYF. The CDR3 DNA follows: TGTGCCAGCAGAGCCCTGAGCCACGAGCAGTACTTC.

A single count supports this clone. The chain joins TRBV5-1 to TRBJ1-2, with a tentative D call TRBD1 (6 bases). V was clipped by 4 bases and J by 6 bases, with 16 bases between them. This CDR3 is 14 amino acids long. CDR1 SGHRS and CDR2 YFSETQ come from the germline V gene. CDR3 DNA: TGCGCCAGCAGCCCACGGACAGAAGGAGATGGCTACACCTTC. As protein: CASSPRTEGDGYTF.

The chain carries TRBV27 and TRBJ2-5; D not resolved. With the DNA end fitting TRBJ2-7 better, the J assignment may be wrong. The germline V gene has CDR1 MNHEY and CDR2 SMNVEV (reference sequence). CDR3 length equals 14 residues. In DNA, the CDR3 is TGTGCCAGCAGTTTATCGTACGGATCCTACGAGCAGTACTTC. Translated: CASSLSYGSYEQYF.

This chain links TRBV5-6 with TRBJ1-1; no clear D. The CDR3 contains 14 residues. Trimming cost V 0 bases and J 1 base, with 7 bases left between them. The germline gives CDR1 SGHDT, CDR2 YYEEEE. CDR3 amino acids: CASSLASKNTEAFF. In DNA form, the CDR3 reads TGTGCCAGCAGCTTGGCGTCCAAGAACACTGAAGCTTTCTTT.

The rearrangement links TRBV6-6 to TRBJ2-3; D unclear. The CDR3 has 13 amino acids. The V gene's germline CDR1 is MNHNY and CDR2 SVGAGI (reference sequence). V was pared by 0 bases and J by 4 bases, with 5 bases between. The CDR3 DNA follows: TGTGCCAGCAGTTACTCTTTCCCAGATACGCAGTATTTT. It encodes CASSYSFPDTQYF.

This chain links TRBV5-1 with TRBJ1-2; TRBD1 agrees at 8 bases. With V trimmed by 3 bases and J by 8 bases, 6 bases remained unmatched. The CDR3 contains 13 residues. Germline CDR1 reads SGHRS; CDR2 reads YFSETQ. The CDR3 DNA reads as TGCGCCAGCAGCTCAGATACAGGGGGAGGCTACACCTTC. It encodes CASSSDTGGGYTF.

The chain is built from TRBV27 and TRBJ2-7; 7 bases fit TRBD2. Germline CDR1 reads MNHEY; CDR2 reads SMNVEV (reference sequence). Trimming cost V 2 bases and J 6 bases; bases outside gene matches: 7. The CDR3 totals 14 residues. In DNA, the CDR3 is TGTGCCAGCAGTTTAGCGGGAGTCGGGTTCGAGCAGTACTTC. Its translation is CASSLAGVGFEQYF.

CDR3 protein: CASSATTGGYTEAFF. Written as DNA, the CDR3 is TGTGCCAGCAGCGCAACGACAGGGGGCTACACTGAAGCTTTCTTT. The chain employs TRBV11-2 and TRBJ1-1, with TRBD1 identical over 10 bases. The CDR3 runs 15 residues. Germline loops: CDR1 SGHAT, CDR2 FQNNGV. The junction had 6 bases not matched to a gene; V was cut back by 5 bases and J by 3 bases.

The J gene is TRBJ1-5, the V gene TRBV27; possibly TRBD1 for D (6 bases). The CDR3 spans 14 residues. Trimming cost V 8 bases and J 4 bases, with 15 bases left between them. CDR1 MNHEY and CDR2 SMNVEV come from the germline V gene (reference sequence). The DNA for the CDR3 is TGTGCCAGCCGTATGACAGGATTGAATCAGCCCCAGCATTTT. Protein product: CASRMTGLNQPQHF.

CDR3 DNA sequence: TGTGCCAGCAGTTACAATCCGAACACCGGGGAGCTGTTTTTT. The encoded protein is CASSYNPNTGELFF. The chain combines TRBV6-5 with TRBJ2-2, with D hard to call. The germline gives CDR1 MNHEY, CDR2 SVGAGI. The ends were cut back, 2 bases at V and 0 bases at J, with 4 bases in the middle. This CDR3 is built from 14 residues.

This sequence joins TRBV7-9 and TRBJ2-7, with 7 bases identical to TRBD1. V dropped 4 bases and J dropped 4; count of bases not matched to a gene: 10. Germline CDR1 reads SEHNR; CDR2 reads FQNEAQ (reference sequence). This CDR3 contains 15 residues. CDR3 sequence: CASSSGTVYGYEQYF. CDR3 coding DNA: TGTGCCAGCAGCTCTGGGACAGTCTATGGTTACGAGCAGTACTTC.

This chain's CDR3 is CSVEGARVSTEAFF. The CDR3 DNA follows: TGCAGCGTTGAAGGGGCCCGCGTTAGCACTGAAGCTTTCTTT. The chain employs TRBV29-1 and TRBJ1-1; no firm D call. The length of the CDR3 is 14 residues. The germline V and J ends were trimmed by 1 base and 4 bases, with 13 bases remaining between them. Germline values: CDR1 SQVTM, CDR2 ANQGSEA.

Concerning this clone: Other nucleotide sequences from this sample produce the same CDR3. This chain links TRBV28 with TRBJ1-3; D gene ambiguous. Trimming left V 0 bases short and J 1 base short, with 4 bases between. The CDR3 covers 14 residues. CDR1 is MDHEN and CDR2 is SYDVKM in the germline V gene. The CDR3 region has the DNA TGTGCCAGCAGTTTATGGGGGTCTGGAAACACCATATATTTT. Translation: CASSLWGSGNTIYF.

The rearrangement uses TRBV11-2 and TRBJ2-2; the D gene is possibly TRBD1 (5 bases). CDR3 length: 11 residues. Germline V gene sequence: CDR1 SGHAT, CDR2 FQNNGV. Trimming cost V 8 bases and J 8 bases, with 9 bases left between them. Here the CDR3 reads CASEGVGELFF. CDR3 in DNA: TGTGCCAGCGAAGGGGTTGGGGAGCTGTTTTTT.

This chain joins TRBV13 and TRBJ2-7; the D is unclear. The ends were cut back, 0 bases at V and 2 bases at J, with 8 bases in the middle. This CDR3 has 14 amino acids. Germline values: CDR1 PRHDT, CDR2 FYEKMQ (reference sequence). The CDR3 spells CASSLGLLAYEQYF. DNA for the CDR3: TGTGCCAGCAGCTTAGGCCTCCTAGCCTACGAGCAGTACTTC.

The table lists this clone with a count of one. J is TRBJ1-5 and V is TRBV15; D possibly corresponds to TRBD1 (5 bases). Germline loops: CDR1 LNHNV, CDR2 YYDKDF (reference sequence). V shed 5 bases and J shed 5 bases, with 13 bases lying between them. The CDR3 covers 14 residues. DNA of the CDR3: TGTGCCACCAGCGCCCGGGACGCCCATCAGCCCCAGCATTTT. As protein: CATSARDAHQPQHF. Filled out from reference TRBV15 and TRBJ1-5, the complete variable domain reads DAMVIQNPRYQVTQFGKPVTLSCSQTLNHNVMYWYQQKSSQAPKLLFHYYDKDFNNEADTPDNFQSRRPNTSFCFLDIRSPGLGDTAMYLCATSARDAHQPQHFGDGTRLSIL.

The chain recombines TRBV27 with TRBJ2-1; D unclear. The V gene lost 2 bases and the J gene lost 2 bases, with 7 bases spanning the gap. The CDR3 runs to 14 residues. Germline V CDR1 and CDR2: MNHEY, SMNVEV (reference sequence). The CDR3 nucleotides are TGTGCCAGCAGTTTACAGACACCCTACAATGAGCAGTTCTTC. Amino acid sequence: CASSLQTPYNEQFF.

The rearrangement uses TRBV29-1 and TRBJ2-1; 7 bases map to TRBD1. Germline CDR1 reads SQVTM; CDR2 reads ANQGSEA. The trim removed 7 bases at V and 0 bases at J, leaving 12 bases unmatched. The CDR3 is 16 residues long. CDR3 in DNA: TGCAGCGCCAACCAGGCAGGGGGTAGCTCCTACAATGAGCAGTTCTTC. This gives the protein CSANQAGGSSYNEQFF.

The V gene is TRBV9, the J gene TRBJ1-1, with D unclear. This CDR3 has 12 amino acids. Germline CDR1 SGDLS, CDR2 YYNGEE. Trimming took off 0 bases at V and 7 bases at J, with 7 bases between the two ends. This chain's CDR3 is CASSVVAYEAFF. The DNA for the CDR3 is TGTGCCAGCAGCGTAGTTGCGTATGAAGCTTTCTTT.

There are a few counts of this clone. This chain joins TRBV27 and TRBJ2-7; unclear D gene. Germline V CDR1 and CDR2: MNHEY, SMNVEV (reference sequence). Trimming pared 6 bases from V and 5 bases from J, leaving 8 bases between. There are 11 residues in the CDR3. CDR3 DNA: TGTGCCAGCAGGACCACCAACGAGCAGTACTTC. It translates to CASRTTNEQYF.